This entry lists 10 T cell receptor beta chains sequenced from one sample in a study of regulatory T cells in long-lasting Graves disease. The time point here: persistent/refractory GD, antithyroid drugs over 5 years with positive TRAb. PBMC-extracted RNA yielded the TCR library. Arm-PCR with iRepertoire HTBI primers amplified the CDR3 regions for these TCR beta libraries. Via MiXCR, TCRdb re-called the multiplex PCR reads, giving one row per CDR3 protein. The table shows about 660,000 distinct CDR3 sequences, with 30% occurring only once. The input for sequencing was peripheral blood mononuclear cells (PBMCs), taken when the disease was refractory, from a patient treated with antithyroid drugs. All receptors derive from a female donor with Graves disease.

This clonotype has at least ten counts. The gene calls are TRBV6-2 or TRBV6-3 and TRBJ2-7; maybe TRBD2 (6 bases). The CDR3 is 16 residues long. Germline CDR1 reads MNHEY; CDR2 reads SVGEGT. V was trimmed by 3 bases and J by 3 bases, leaving 18 bases between them. The CDR3 sequence is CASSYSGSGLGYEQYF. The CDR3 region has the DNA TGTGCCAGCAGTTATAGCGGCAGTGGGTTAGGCTACGAGCAGTACTTC.

The chain recombines TRBV3-1 with TRBJ1-5, with D unclear. Trimming pared 0 bases from V and 3 bases from J, leaving 12 bases between. The CDR3 is made up of 16 amino acids. CDR1 and CDR2 from the germline V gene are LGHDT and YNNKEL (reference sequence). CDR3 loop: CASSQDGRGNNQPQHF. As DNA, the CDR3 is TGTGCCAGCAGCCAAGATGGCCGGGGTAACAATCAGCCCCAGCATTTT.

The chain is built from TRBV13 and TRBJ2-7; 11 positions agree with TRBD2. The junction had 6 bases not matched to a gene; V was cut back by 5 bases and J by 3 bases. The CDR3 spans 15 residues. Germline loops: CDR1 PRHDT, CDR2 FYEKMQ (reference sequence). The CDR3: CASSHGLAGGYEQYF. DNA for the CDR3: TGTGCCAGCAGCCACGGACTAGCGGGTGGCTACGAGCAGTACTTC.

The chain combines TRBV6-4 with TRBJ1-2, with 11 positions matching TRBD1. Germline CDR1 MRHNA, CDR2 SNTAGT. V lost 5 bases, J lost 8 bases, and 7 bases stayed unmatched. The CDR3 sequence is 14 residues long. The CDR3 is CASSRTGGAEGYTF. The CDR3 DNA follows: TGTGCCAGCAGTAGGACAGGGGGCGCAGAGGGCTACACCTTC.

V gene TRBV15 combines with J gene TRBJ1-2, with D maybe TRBD1 (6 bases). This CDR3 is 15 amino acids long. Per germline, CDR1 LNHNV and CDR2 YYDKDF (reference sequence). The V gene lost 3 bases and the J gene lost 3 bases, with 14 bases spanning the gap. Here the CDR3 reads CATSRGGPGDYGYTF. The CDR3 coding sequence is TGTGCCACCAGCAGGGGGGGTCCAGGGGACTATGGCTACACCTTC.

This clonotype was counted between two and nine times. This chain joins TRBV19 and TRBJ2-7, with D perhaps matching TRBD2 (7 bases). The germline CDR1 and CDR2 sequences are LNHDA and SQIVND (reference sequence). Trimming shortened V by 3 bases and J by 7 bases, and 13 bases separated the two germline ends. The CDR3 spans 13 residues. Here the CDR3 DNA reads TGTGCCAGTAGTATGGGGGGGCAAGGGGAGCAGTACTTC. This gives the protein CASSMGGQGEQYF. The whole variable domain, remainder taken from reference TRBV19 and TRBJ2-7, is DGGITQSPKYLFRKEGQNVTLSCEQNLNHDAMYWYRQDPGQGLRLIYYSQIVNDFQKGDIAEGYSVSREKKESFPLTVTSAQKNPTAFYLCASSMGGQGEQYFGPGTRLTVT.

This clonotype was observed many times. This chain joins TRBV12-3 or TRBV12-4 and TRBJ1-1; possible D gene TRBD1, 5 bases. The CDR3 runs 12 residues. V was pared by 5 bases and J by 3 bases, with 7 bases between. In DNA, the CDR3 is TGTGCCAGCAGTGAGGGGTACACTGAAGCTTTCTTT. This sequence encodes CASSEGYTEAFF.

This clonotype was observed many times. V and J are TRBV2 and TRBJ1-2; D unresolved. Germline V lookup: CDR1 SNHLY, CDR2 FYNNEI. With 5 bases removed from V and 6 bases from J, the gap between germline ends came to 7 bases. This CDR3 comprises 11 residues. The chain's CDR3 is CASSPADGYTF. The CDR3 coding sequence is TGTGCCAGCAGTCCTGCCGATGGCTACACCTTC.

This clonotype was counted only a few times. This sequence joins TRBV27 and TRBJ1-5, with D possibly TRBD1 on 6 matching bases. Germline values: CDR1 MNHEY, CDR2 SMNVEV (reference sequence). The CDR3 runs to 13 residues. V was pared by 3 bases and J by 7 bases, with 10 bases between. Written as DNA, the CDR3 is TGTGCCAGCAGTTTTACACAGGGCCAGCCCCAGCATTTT. This sequence encodes CASSFTQGQPQHF.

There are many counts of this clonotype. The V and J genes are TRBV7-2 and TRBJ1-4; D is unresolved. Trimming left V 0 bases short and J 3 bases short, with 11 bases between. CDR1 and CDR2 from the germline V gene are SGHTA and FQGNSA. The CDR3 is 16 amino acids. The CDR3 is CASSLAVARSNEKLFF. The DNA of the CDR3 is TGTGCCAGCAGCTTAGCGGTCGCCAGGTCTAATGAAAAACTGTTTTTT.